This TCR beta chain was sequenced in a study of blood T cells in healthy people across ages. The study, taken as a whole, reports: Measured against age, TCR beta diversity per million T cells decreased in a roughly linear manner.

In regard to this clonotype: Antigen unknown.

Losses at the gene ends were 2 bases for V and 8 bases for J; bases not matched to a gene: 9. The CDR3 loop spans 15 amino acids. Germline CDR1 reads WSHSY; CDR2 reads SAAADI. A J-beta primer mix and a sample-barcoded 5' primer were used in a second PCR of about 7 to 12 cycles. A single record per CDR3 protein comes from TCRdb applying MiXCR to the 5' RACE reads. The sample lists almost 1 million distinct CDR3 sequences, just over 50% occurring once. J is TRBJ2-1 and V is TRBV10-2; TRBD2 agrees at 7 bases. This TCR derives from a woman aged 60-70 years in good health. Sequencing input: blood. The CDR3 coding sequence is TGCGCCAGCAGTGAGGAGGCGGGAGCTCCCCATGAGCAGTTCTTC. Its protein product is CASSEEAGAPHEQFF.